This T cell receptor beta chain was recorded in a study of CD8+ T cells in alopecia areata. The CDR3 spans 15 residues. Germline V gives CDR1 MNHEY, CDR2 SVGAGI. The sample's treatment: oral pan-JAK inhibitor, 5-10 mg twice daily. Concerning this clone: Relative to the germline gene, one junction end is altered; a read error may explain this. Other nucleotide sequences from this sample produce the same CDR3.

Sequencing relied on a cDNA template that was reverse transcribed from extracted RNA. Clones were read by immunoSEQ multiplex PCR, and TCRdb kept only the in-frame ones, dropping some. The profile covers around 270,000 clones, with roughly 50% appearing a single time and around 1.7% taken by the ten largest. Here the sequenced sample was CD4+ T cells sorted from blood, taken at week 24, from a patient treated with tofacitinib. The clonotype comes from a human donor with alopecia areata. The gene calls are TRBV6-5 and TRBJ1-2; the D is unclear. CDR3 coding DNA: TGCGCCAGCAGTCCTCACCGGACGAACAACTATGGCTACACCTTC. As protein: CASSPHRTNNYGYTF.